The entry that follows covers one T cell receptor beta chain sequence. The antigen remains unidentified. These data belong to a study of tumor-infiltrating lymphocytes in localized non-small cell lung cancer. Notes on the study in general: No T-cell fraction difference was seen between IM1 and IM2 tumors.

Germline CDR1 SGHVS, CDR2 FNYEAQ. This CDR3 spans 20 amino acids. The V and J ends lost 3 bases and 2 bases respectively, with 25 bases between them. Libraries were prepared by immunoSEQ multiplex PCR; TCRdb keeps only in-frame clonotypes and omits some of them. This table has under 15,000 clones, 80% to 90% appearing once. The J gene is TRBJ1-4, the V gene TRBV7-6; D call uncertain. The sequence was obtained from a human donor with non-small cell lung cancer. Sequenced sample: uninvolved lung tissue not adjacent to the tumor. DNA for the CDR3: TGTGCCAGCAGCTTTCCCAGCAGGCACGATGGAGGAGCGACTAATGAAAAACTGTTTTTT. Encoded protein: CASSFPSRHDGGATNEKLFF. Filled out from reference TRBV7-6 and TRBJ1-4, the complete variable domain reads GAGVSQSPRYKVTKRGQDVALRCDPISGHVSLYWYRQALGQGPEFLTYFNYEAQQDKSGLPNDRFSAERPEGSISTLTIQRTEQRDSAMYRCASSFPSRHDGGATNEKLFFGSGTQLSVL.